This TCR beta chain was obtained from a study of T cell responses to AZD1222 COVID-19 vaccine. Study summary: Second-dose timings of about 4 or about 12 weeks were pooled.

Concerning this clone itself: The target antigen is unknown.

Study-level findings and limits: Baseline testing showed seropositivity in only six or seven AZD1222 recipients. Possibly, clonal diversity was underestimated; donors were largely white British and included more females. Dominant CD4 TCR responses targeted spike regions 160-218 and 743-854.

Sequencing was performed with immunoSEQ multiplex PCR; in TCRdb, only in-frame clones are kept and a portion is missing. In the table there are 95,000 to 150,000 clones, less than 95% of which are singletons. Germline CDR1 reads SNHLY; CDR2 reads FYNNEI. The CDR3 has 12 amino acids. V was trimmed by 8 bases and J by 0 bases, leaving 8 bases between them. The sample here was peripheral blood, taken on day 0 of AZD1222 vaccination. The sequence came from an adult in good health. The rearrangement links TRBV2 to TRBJ2-7; D uncertain. The CDR3 loop is CASADRSYEQYF. The CDR3 DNA follows: TGTGCCAGCGCGGACCGCTCCTACGAGCAGTACTTC.